Listed here is a single T cell receptor (beta chain). The germline gives CDR1 MNHEY, CDR2 SMNVEV (reference sequence). This CDR3 spans 17 amino acids. Trimming removed 7 bases from V and 1 base from J, with 19 bases in between. Per the original data handling: Nucleated cell counts were estimated from reference gene primer amplification. TCRdb keeps only in-frame clones here, not all; method: immunoSEQ multiplex PCR. V and J calls plus clone size are reproduced from that table; the DNA served to infer D and trimming. This sample has 200,000 to 300,000 clones, with just under 85% found just once. The data originate from a study of blood T cell repertoires in COVID-19.

This sequence was found in a man older than 75 with acute or convalescent COVID-19. The V and J genes are TRBV27 and TRBJ1-4; no reliable D call. The sequencing sample was made of peripheral blood. CDR3 DNA: TGTGCCAGCACCTATCGTGGCACCGCGGTAACTAATGAAAAACTGTTTTTT. Translating it yields CASTYRGTAVTNEKLFF.